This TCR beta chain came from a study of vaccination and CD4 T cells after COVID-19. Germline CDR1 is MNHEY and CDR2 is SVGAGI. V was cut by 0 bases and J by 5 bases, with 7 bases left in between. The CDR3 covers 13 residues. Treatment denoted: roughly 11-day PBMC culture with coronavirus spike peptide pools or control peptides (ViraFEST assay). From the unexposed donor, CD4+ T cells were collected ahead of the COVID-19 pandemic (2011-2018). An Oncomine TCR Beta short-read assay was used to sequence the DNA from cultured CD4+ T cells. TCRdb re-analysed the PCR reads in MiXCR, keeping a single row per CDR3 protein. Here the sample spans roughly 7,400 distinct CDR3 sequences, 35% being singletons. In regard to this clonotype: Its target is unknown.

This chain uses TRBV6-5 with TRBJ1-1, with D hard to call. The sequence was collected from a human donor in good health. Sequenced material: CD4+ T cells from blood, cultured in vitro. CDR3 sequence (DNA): TGTGCCAGCAGTTACTCGACGGAGACTGAAGCTTTCTTT. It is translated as CASSYSTETEAFF.